The source of this T cell receptor beta chain is a study of cytomegalovirus exposure and HLA in healthy donors. The study's findings and limits: Rates of TCR association differed by HLA locus in a later analysis, with DRB1 highest and HLA-C lowest. In vitro work confirmed that a few CMV-associated chains recognize CMV antigens. High sensitivity and specificity were reportedly achieved when the classifier diagnosed cytomegalovirus status. Later analysis demonstrated an association between a missense DCLRE1C variant and TCR beta V- and J-gene trimming.

For this clone: What it binds is not known.

The PCR had 60 Vbeta and 13 Jbeta primers. TCRdb's copy holds only in-frame clones and misses some; the assay was immunoSEQ multiplex PCR. The sample carries under 200,000 clones, around 78% recorded once. This clonotype was obtained from a woman in her thirties or forties in good health and CMV-seronegative. Sequencing used PBMCs.

In DNA form, the CDR3 reads TGCGCCAGCGGTTCACCGGGCACAGATACGCAGTATTTT. As protein: CASGSPGTDTQYF. V and J are TRBV5-1 and TRBJ2-3; no definite D call. CDR1 SGHRS and CDR2 YFSETQ come from the germline V gene. Trimming cost V 7 bases and J 1 base, with 10 bases left between them. CDR3 length equals 13 residues.